Listed below are T cell receptor beta chains from one sample, sequenced in a study of CD8+ T cells in alopecia areata. Repertoires were generated with immunoSEQ multiplex PCR, while TCRdb's copy carries only in-frame clones and drops some. The sample shows about 180,000 clones, about 47% of them seen only once. The material sequenced was CD8+ T cells sorted from blood, taken around week 54, from a patient treated with tofacitinib. These receptor sequences come from a human donor with alopecia areata. Each CDR3 is given without its conserved first and last residue.

TRBV5-6	TRBJ2-1	ASSSRDRGRNEQF
TRBV6-5	TRBJ2-1	ASRGGSLGNEQF
TRBV29-1	TRBJ2-5	SVGAGSGETQY
TRBV30	TRBJ2-3	AWREKHLPDTQY
TRBV29-1	TRBJ2-7	SVEEPLEPGQAYEQY
TRBV30	TRBJ1-2	AWSTGSSLAYGYT
TRBV13	TRBJ1-5	ASSYTGTGVNQPQH
TRBV30	TRBJ1-1	AWEGWDSNTEAF
TRBV6-5	TRBJ2-1	ASSYFQGLTYNEQF
TRBV5-6	TRBJ1-6	ASSLMDGLNSPLH
TRBV2	TRBJ2-1	ASSGDSGAEQF
TRBV2	TRBJ2-7	ASLGTEDYEQY
TRBV27	TRBJ2-7	ASSLEGQSYEQY
TRBV27	TRBJ1-1	ASSLEAGSNTEAF
TRBV27	TRBJ2-1	ASTDTYNEQF
TRBV7-7	TRBJ2-5	ASSSTKASWETQY
TRBV4-3	TRBJ2-1	ASSQVWGSPNEQF
TRBV5-4	TRBJ2-7	ASSSGQKAYEQY
TRBV6-1	TRBJ2-5	ASSVVRTQETQY
TRBV23-1	TRBJ1-1	ASSQPDTEAF
TRBV4-1	TRBJ2-1	ASSPDGSSYNEQF
TRBV11-2	TRBJ1-1	ASSLGLTGGSEAF
TRBV4-3	TRBJ2-7	ASSQGTGYEQY
TRBV4-1	TRBJ2-1	ASSRASGANSYNEQF
TRBV30	TRBJ2-2	AWSQGSGELF
TRBV6-5	TRBJ1-6	ASRDRGDYSPLH
TRBV5-4	TRBJ2-5	ASSSLETQY
TRBV13	TRBJ2-3	ASSLEGLAGDTQY
TRBV2	TRBJ1-6	ASNQDRGTSPLH
TRBV20-1	TRBJ1-1	RVGDSKEAF
TRBV30	TRBJ2-2	AWSVQGRELF
TRBV6-5	TRBJ2-7	ASRSRTGVHEQY
TRBV9	TRBJ2-5	ASSSSGAQETQY
TRBV27	TRBJ2-7	ASRHLDTLQQY
TRBV9	TRBJ1-2	ASSPETGSYGYT
TRBV5-6	TRBJ1-3	ASSTHRESGNTIY
TRBV29-1	TRBJ1-2	SVINGDAQNYGYT
TRBV7-8	TRBJ2-5	ASSLGVAATQETQY
TRBV27	TRBJ2-7	ASRRLTGVREQY
TRBV6-5	TRBJ1-1	ASSDRVNTEAF
TRBV5-1	TRBJ2-3	ASSLVHSGGEEDTQY
TRBV27	TRBJ2-1	ASSLRLAGEEDEQF
TRBV15	TRBJ1-5	ATMSPLEGNQPQH
TRBV18	TRBJ2-7	ASSPTESYEQY
TRBV27	TRBJ2-7	ASSRGDEQY
TRBV9	TRBJ2-1	ASSASKLVEGGLSNEQF
TRBV5-6	TRBJ1-2	ASRPGPQLGGYT
TRBV5-6	TRBJ1-5	ASSLYQGEGYQPQH